This is a list of T cell receptor beta chains from one sample in a study of shared clonotypes between healthy human individuals. Some clones are missing from TCRdb's copy, which holds only in-frame ones; the method was immunoSEQ multiplex PCR. The repertoire holds 750,000 to 1,000,000 clones, about 92% seen once, with approximately 25% in the top ten. The specimen was naive CD8+ T cells sorted from blood. These receptors all come from a man aged 30 to 45 in good health. Both conserved end residues are part of each CDR3.

v_call	j_call	cdr3_aa
TRBV7-2	TRBJ2-4	CASSLEGGLAKNIQYF
TRBV9	TRBJ2-7	CASSVSPGQGDEQYF
TRBV4-3	TRBJ2-1	CASSQGESGSRNEQFF
TRBV19	TRBJ2-1	CASSTTSGIYNEQFF
TRBV19	TRBJ2-1	CASKVAGGSYNEQFF
TRBV4-3	TRBJ2-2	CASSLAGLMNTGELFF
TRBV7-8	TRBJ1-5	CASSQWGQGASQPQHF
TRBV9	TRBJ2-7	CASSGRDSTYEQYF
TRBV27	TRBJ1-5	CASSSIQGSNQPQHF
TRBV10-2	TRBJ2-3	CASNPDWESSTDTQYF
TRBV28	TRBJ2-1	CASSFFGTSGRGTYNEQFF
TRBV27	TRBJ2-1	CASSLLGLGWDEQFF
TRBV5-6	TRBJ2-4	CASSGPGVAKNIQYF
TRBV28	TRBJ1-5	CASINRGSNQPQHF
TRBV28	TRBJ2-5	CASRGINETQYF
TRBV7-9	TRBJ2-2	CASSLVGGEVGYTGELFF
TRBV27	TRBJ2-7	CASSFWGREQYF
TRBV11-2	TRBJ2-7	CASSLGGLADRYEQYF
TRBV25-1	TRBJ1-2	CASSVGRGYTF
TRBV2	TRBJ2-7	CASSDRSSGYEQYF
TRBV9	TRBJ2-2	CASSLGAGELFF
TRBV7-3	TRBJ2-2	CASSSTGPGELFF
TRBV15	TRBJ1-1	CAAGTGMNTEAFF
TRBV27	TRBJ2-5	CASSEGAVPQETQYF
TRBV2	TRBJ2-2	CASSEIGAEANTGELFF
TRBV7-9	TRBJ2-7	CASSLAGEEQYF
TRBV9	TRBJ2-7	CASSQGEPYEQYF
TRBV7-2	TRBJ1-5	CASSRVSNQPQHF
TRBV10-3	TRBJ1-5	CAISESGQGNQPQHF
TRBV7-6	TRBJ2-1	CASSLGLAGYAYNEQFF
TRBV28	TRBJ1-5	CASIRGADSNQPQHF
TRBV7-9	TRBJ2-5	CASSSNPEVETQYF
TRBV5-1	TRBJ2-6	CASSLGVERRDSGANVLTF
TRBV4-3	TRBJ2-1	CASSQVGQLANLYNEQFF
TRBV7-2	TRBJ1-5	CASSPGTGQPQHF
TRBV11-2	TRBJ2-1	CASSLGHNEQFF
TRBV4-1	TRBJ1-5	CASSQDRPGPQHF
TRBV7-8	TRBJ2-1	CASSSPSTYNEQFF
TRBV27	TRBJ2-3	CASSSTGGVADTQYF
TRBV7-9	TRBJ2-7	CASSPGDYVHEQYF
TRBV11-3	TRBJ1-1	CASSSQFGDGGTEAFF
TRBV5-1	TRBJ1-1	CASSLGQGMNTEAFF
TRBV6-1	TRBJ2-7	CASSPAYEQYF
TRBV10-3	TRBJ1-1	CAIMVGTEAFF
TRBV27	TRBJ2-6	CASSPGFGANVLTF